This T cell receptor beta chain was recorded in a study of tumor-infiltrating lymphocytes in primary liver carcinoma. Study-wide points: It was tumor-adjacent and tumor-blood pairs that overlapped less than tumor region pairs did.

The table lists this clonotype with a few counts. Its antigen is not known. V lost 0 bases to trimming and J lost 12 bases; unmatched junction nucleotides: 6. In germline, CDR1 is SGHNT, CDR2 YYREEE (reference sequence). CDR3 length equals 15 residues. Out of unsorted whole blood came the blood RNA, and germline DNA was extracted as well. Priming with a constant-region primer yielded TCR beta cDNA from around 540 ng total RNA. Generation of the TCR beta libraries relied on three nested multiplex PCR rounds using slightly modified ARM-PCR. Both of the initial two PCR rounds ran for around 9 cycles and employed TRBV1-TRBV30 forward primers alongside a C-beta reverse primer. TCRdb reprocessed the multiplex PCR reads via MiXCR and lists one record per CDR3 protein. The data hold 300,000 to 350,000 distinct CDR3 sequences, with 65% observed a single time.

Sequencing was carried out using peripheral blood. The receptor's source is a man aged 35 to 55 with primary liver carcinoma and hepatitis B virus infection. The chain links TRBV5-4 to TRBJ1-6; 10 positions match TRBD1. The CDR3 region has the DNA TGTGCCAGCAGCTTGGCGGGACAGGGGTTGTTACCCCTCCACTTT. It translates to CASSLAGQGLLPLHF.